Sequencing of this T cell receptor beta chain was carried out in a study of T cell responses to AZD1222 COVID-19 vaccine. Study details: Second-dose schedules of about 4 or about 12 weeks were combined. General study findings and limits: The span of vaccine-associated CD4 TCRs extended across spike, with dominance at 160-218 and 743-854. Possibly, clonal diversity was underestimated; donors were largely white British and included more females. All repertoire sampling was performed exclusively after the peak T cell response.

On this clone itself: As yet, its antigen is unknown.

Trimming cost V 2 bases and J 13 bases; bases outside gene matches: 5. The CDR3 is 13 amino acids. Germline V gene data show CDR1 as MNHEY and CDR2 as SVGEGT. The data were produced by immunoSEQ multiplex PCR, yet TCRdb's version contains in-frame clones alone and is incomplete. The table includes 150,000 to 180,000 clones, about 92% detected once. The sequence was collected from an adult in good health. The source material was peripheral blood, sampled on day 0 of AZD1222 vaccination. The rearrangement uses TRBV6-2 or TRBV6-3 and TRBJ1-6, with 7 bases identical to TRBD1. CDR3 amino acids: CASSYPGQRPLHF. In DNA form, the CDR3 reads TGTGCCAGCAGTTACCCGGGACAGAGGCCCCTCCACTTT.